The 13 T cell receptor beta chains given below trace back to one sample, sequenced in a study of CD8 T cells in Susac syndrome. RNA, at about 0.45 to 1 ug, was reverse transcribed with random hexamers. From the immunoSEQ multiplex PCR reads, TCRdb called clonotypes with MiXCR, one entry per CDR3 protein. The sample has about 130,000 distinct CDR3 sequences, around 80% seen once; the top ten hold approximately 0.51%. Sequencing was carried out using CD8+ T cells from PBMCs. All receptors derive from a human donor with multiple sclerosis.

This clonotype occurred a few times. The chain combines TRBV5-1 with TRBJ2-7, with 11 bases fitting TRBD2. From germline, CDR1 is SGHRS and CDR2 YFSETQ. J was trimmed by 0 bases and V by 7 bases; bases with no gene match: 6. The CDR3 runs 15 residues. The CDR3 region is CASGVTSGASYEQYF. The CDR3, as DNA: TGCGCCAGCGGCGTGACTAGCGGGGCCTCCTACGAGCAGTACTTC. Full variable domain (outside the CDR3, taken from reference TRBV5-1 and TRBJ2-7): KAGVTQTPRYLIKTRGQQVTLSCSPISGHRSVSWYQQTPGQGLQFLFEYFSETQRNKGNFPGRFSGRQFSNSRSEMNVSTLELGDSALYLCASGVTSGASYEQYFGPGTRLTVT.

The chain is built from TRBV5-5 and TRBJ1-3, with D possibly TRBD1 on 5 matching bases. The CDR3 is made up of 16 amino acids. Looked up from germline, CDR1 is SGHKS and CDR2 is YYEKEE (reference sequence). V lost 3 bases and J 0 bases, leaving 13 bases between the germline ends. The CDR3 here is CASSYRQRISGNTIYF. The CDR3 region has the DNA TGTGCCAGCAGCTATCGACAGCGAATCTCTGGAAACACCATATATTTT.

The chain couples TRBV30 to TRBJ2-1; D remains unclear. The CDR3 covers 14 residues. Germline CDR1 reads GTSNPN; CDR2 reads SVGIG (reference sequence). V lost 4 bases and J lost 2, with 12 bases in between. CDR3 coding DNA: TGTGCCTGGACCCCAGTCTCCGCCTACAATGAGCAGTTCTTC. It yields the protein CAWTPVSAYNEQFF.

A few counts support this clonotype. This chain uses TRBV19 with TRBJ1-1, with 8 bases lining up with TRBD1. Unmatched junction bases numbered 4, after V lost 3 bases and J lost 1 base. Germline loops: CDR1 LNHDA, CDR2 SQIVND (reference sequence). This CDR3 has 15 residues. The CDR3 DNA follows: TGTGCCAGTAGTATCGGCGACAGGGGGAACACTGAAGCTTTCTTT. Protein: CASSIGDRGNTEAFF.

CDR3 sequence reads: CASSQTTPGYEQYF. CDR3 in DNA: TGTGCCAGCAGCCAGACTACCCCAGGGTACGAGCAGTACTTC. The J gene is TRBJ2-7, the V gene TRBV7-8; D tentatively reads TRBD1 or TRBD2 (5 bases each). CDR1 is SGHVS, CDR2 FQNEAQ, per germline. The CDR3 length is 14 residues. V was trimmed by 5 bases and J by 4 bases, leaving 15 bases between them.

The V call is TRBV24-1, the J call TRBJ1-2; D not certain. V was pared by 2 bases and J by 8 bases, with 5 bases between. This CDR3 contains 11 residues. Germline lookup yields CDR1 KGHDR and CDR2 SFDVKD. DNA of the CDR3: TGTGCCACCAGTGATTCCGGGGGCTACACCTTC. Translated: CATSDSGGYTF.

The CDR3 region is CATEPRDRGNEQFF. The CDR3 DNA is TGTGCTACAGAGCCTCGGGACAGGGGCAATGAGCAGTTCTTC. V and J are TRBV12-5 and TRBJ2-1; 10 bases fit TRBD1. The V gene's germline CDR1 is LGHNT and CDR2 FRNRAP. After removal of 10 bases from V and 6 bases from J, the junction contained 9 bases not matched to a gene. CDR3 length: 14 residues.

The rearrangement uses TRBV7-2 and TRBJ2-3; the match to TRBD1 covers 8 bases. The CDR3 length is 15 residues. Germline CDR1 SGHTA, CDR2 FQGNSA. J gave up 1 base and V 6 bases, and 6 bases lay outside the gene matches. The CDR3 protein is CASRKNRGGTDTQYF. As DNA, the CDR3 is TGTGCCAGCAGGAAGAACAGGGGGGGCACAGATACGCAGTATTTT. The full variable domain, in which reference TRBV7-2 and TRBJ2-3 provide the parts outside the CDR3, is GAGVSQSPSNKVTEKGKDVELRCDPISGHTALYWYRQSLGQGLEFLIYFQGNSAPDKSGLPSDRFSAERTGGSVSTLTIQRTQQEDSAVYLCASRKNRGGTDTQYFGPGTRLTVL.

This chain joins TRBV7-9 and TRBJ2-7; no definite D call. This CDR3 contains 14 residues. Trimming pared 6 bases from V and 2 bases from J, leaving 14 bases between. Germline V gene data show CDR1 as SEHNR and CDR2 as FQNEAQ (reference sequence). The CDR3 DNA is TGTGCCAGCAGTTCCCGGATCCGCCCCTACGAGCAGTACTTC. It translates to CASSSRIRPYEQYF.

This clonotype was recorded a few times. This sequence joins TRBV7-9 and TRBJ2-1; TRBD2 agrees at 8 bases. V lost 3 bases and J lost 8; bases outside the gene matches: 9. The CDR3 is made up of 15 amino acids. Looked up from germline, CDR1 is SEHNR and CDR2 is FQNEAQ (reference sequence). This CDR3 is CASSFVREVGYEQFF. The CDR3 bases are TGTGCCAGCAGCTTTGTGCGGGAGGTGGGGTATGAGCAGTTCTTC.

The chain recombines TRBV27 with TRBJ2-1, with D unresolved. Between the trimmed V and J ends, which lost 7 bases and 5 bases, there was a span of 15 bases. This CDR3 comprises 14 residues. Germline V gene data show CDR1 as MNHEY and CDR2 as SMNVEV (reference sequence). CDR3 in amino acids: CASTVRGKHNEQFF. DNA of the CDR3: TGTGCCAGCACGGTCCGCGGCAAACACAATGAGCAGTTCTTC.

For the CDR3, the DNA is TGTGCCACCGCCACCCGGGACAAAAATAAGGGTACTGAAGCTTTCTTT. It yields the protein CATATRDKNKGTEAFF. V gene TRBV27 combines with J gene TRBJ1-1; TRBD1 is a possible D gene (6 bases). Per germline, CDR1 MNHEY and CDR2 SMNVEV (reference sequence). The CDR3 loop spans 16 amino acids. V dropped 10 bases and J dropped 5 bases, with 26 bases sitting between them.

The rearrangement links TRBV6-1 to TRBJ2-3, with TRBD2 matching 10 bases. There are 16 residues in the CDR3. V lost 5 bases, J lost 5 bases, and 10 bases stayed unmatched. The germline V gene has CDR1 MNHNS and CDR2 SASEGT. CDR3 residues: CASSPRLAGFEDTQYF. In DNA, the CDR3 is TGTGCCAGCAGTCCCCGACTAGCGGGTTTTGAAGATACGCAGTATTTT.